The rows below give T cell receptor beta chains drawn from one sample of a study of blood T cell repertoires in COVID-19. Assay: immunoSEQ multiplex PCR; the TCRdb copy retains only in-frame clones and omits some. This sample has 100,000 to 150,000 clones, with 60% to 80% found just once. Sequencing was performed on peripheral blood. The receptors shown here come from a man aged 55 to 70 with acute or convalescent COVID-19. CDR3s include the opening cysteine and the closing phenylalanine or tryptophan. The D gene is left open where the match is weak. Only some rows state a clone size, as once, few, many or a class for expanded clones.

j_call,v_call,d_call,clone_size,cdr3_aa,cdr3_nt
TRBJ1-1,TRBV3-1/TRBV3-2,TRBD1,NA,CASSQDITGQENTEAFF,TGTGCCAGCAGCCAAGATATCACGGGACAGGAGAACACTGAAGCTTTCTTT
TRBJ2-7,TRBV24-1,NA,NA,CATSARASSYEQYF,TGTGCCACCAGTGCCCGAGCTAGTTCCTACGAGCAGTACTTC
TRBJ1-4,TRBV18,TRBD1,NA,CASSPIRDSKEKLFF,TGTGCCAGCTCACCCATCCGGGACAGCAAAGAAAAACTGTTTTTT
TRBJ2-5,TRBV14,NA,NA,CASSQARDRDFQETQYF,TGTGCCAGCAGCCAAGCTAGGGACCGGGACTTCCAAGAGACCCAGTACTTC
TRBJ1-1,TRBV30,NA,NA,CACARQGRDTEAFF,TGTGCCTGCGCGCGGCAGGGAAGAGACACTGAAGCTTTCTTT
TRBJ1-1,TRBV27,NA,NA,CASSLSRVGNTEAFF,TGTGCCAGCAGTTTATCTCGGGTGGGGAACACTGAAGCTTTCTTT
TRBJ1-5,TRBV20-1,NA,few,CSASRGSQPQHF,TGCAGTGCTAGTAGGGGGAGTCAGCCCCAGCATTTT
TRBJ1-2,TRBV4-2,NA,NA,CASSQEVRTVQGYTF,TGTGCCAGCAGCCAAGAAGTCAGGACAGTACAAGGCTACACCTTC
TRBJ2-3,TRBV5-1,TRBD2,few,CASSPSGGITDTQYF,TGCGCCAGCAGCCCATCGGGGGGGATCACAGATACGCAGTATTTT
TRBJ2-6,TRBV5-6,TRBD1,NA,CASSLGDRVAGANVLTF,TGTGCCAGCAGCTTGGGGGACAGGGTGGCAGGGGCCAACGTCCTGACTTTC
TRBJ2-1,TRBV6-6,NA,once,CASSWGVSYNEQFF,TGTGCCAGCAGTTGGGGGGTTTCCTACAATGAGCAGTTCTTC
TRBJ2-3,TRBV29-1,TRBD2,NA,CSGVTSGRGDTQYF,TGCAGCGGGGTGACTAGCGGGAGGGGAGATACGCAGTATTTT
TRBJ2-7,TRBV27,TRBD2,NA,CASSLREAYEQYF,TGTGCCAGCAGTTTACGGGAGGCCTACGAGCAGTACTTC
TRBJ1-5,TRBV2,NA,NA,CASSATGINQPQHF,TGTGCCAGCAGCGCCACAGGGATTAATCAGCCCCAGCATTTT
TRBJ1-1,TRBV6-5,NA,few,CASSTSNTEAFF,NA
TRBJ2-7,TRBV3-1/TRBV3-2,NA,many,CASSQRGREQYF,TGTGCCAGCAGCCAACGGGGGAGGGAGCAGTACTTC
TRBJ1-4,TRBV28,TRBD1,NA,CASSNLQGAAEKLFF,TGTGCCAGCAGTAATTTACAGGGGGCGGCTGAAAAACTGTTTTTT
TRBJ2-4,TRBV11-3,NA,NA,CASSKQGGSPLAKNIQYF,TGTGCCAGCAGCAAACAGGGTGGTAGCCCTTTAGCCAAAAACATTCAGTACTTC
TRBJ1-1,TRBV30,NA,NA,CAWSVTPNTEAFF,TGTGCCTGGAGTGTAACACCAAACACTGAAGCTTTCTTT
TRBJ2-1,TRBV3-1/TRBV3-2,TRBD2,NA,CASSVLAGGRNEQFF,TGTGCCAGCAGCGTTCTAGCGGGGGGGCGAAATGAGCAGTTCTTC
TRBJ2-5,TRBV5-1,TRBD2,once,CASSLDPAGGQETQYF,TGCGCCAGCAGCTTGGATCCAGCGGGGGGCCAAGAGACCCAGTACTTC
TRBJ2-7,TRBV19,NA,NA,CASSINDPRDEQYF,TGTGCCAGTAGTATTAACGACCCCCGGGACGAGCAGTACTTC
TRBJ2-2,TRBV15,TRBD2,few,CATRAGPNTGELFF,TGTGCCACCAGAGCGGGACCCAACACCGGGGAGCTGTTTTTT
TRBJ2-7,TRBV11-2,NA,once,CASSPPTGIYEQYF,TGTGCCAGCAGCCCACCTACAGGGATCTACGAGCAGTACTTC
TRBJ2-7,TRBV29-1,NA,NA,CSAVAAYEQYF,TGCAGCGCCGTGGCGGCCTACGAGCAGTACTTC
TRBJ2-1,TRBV6-1,TRBD2,NA,CASSERRAGGPQDEQFF,TGTGCCAGCAGTGAGCGTAGGGCGGGGGGGCCTCAAGATGAGCAGTTCTTC
TRBJ1-1,TRBV5-6,NA,few,CASSLRRGVNTEAFF,TGTGCCAGCAGCTTGAGGAGGGGCGTGAACACTGAAGCTTTCTTT
TRBJ1-1,TRBV18,TRBD1,NA,CASSPLSLWGTGGAGTEAFF,TGTGCCAGCTCACCACTATCTCTCTGGGGGACAGGGGGCGCGGGCACTGAAGCTTTCTTT
TRBJ2-2,TRBV7-3,TRBD2,few,CASRREAGELFF,TGTGCCAGCAGGCGGGAGGCCGGGGAGCTGTTTTTT
TRBJ2-2,TRBV12-5,NA,NA,CASGLLTAHTGELFF,TGTGCTAGTGGTTTATTAACAGCACACACCGGGGAGCTGTTTTTT
TRBJ1-5,TRBV30,NA,NA,CAWRGPGVTQPQHF,TGTGCCTGGAGGGGCCCGGGAGTCACTCAGCCCCAGCATTTT
TRBJ1-2,TRBV7-2,TRBD1,few,CASSLAGTATRDGYTF,TGTGCCAGCAGCTTAGCGGGGACAGCTACAAGGGATGGCTACACCTTC
TRBJ1-2,TRBV11-2,NA,NA,CASSPNPGSYGYTF,TGTGCCAGCAGCCCAAATCCCGGGAGCTATGGCTACACCTTC